The 29 T cell receptor beta chains presented below share a single source sample, sequenced in a study of blood T cells in healthy people across ages. A second PCR, run for 7 to 11 cycles, used a sample-barcoded 5' primer plus a J-beta primer mix. MiXCR, run by TCRdb on the 5' RACE reads, gives a single entry per CDR3 protein. The sample has approximately 670,000 distinct CDR3 sequences, roughly two fifths seen once; the top ten hold about 30%. Input material: blood. Source of these receptors: a man older than 75 in good health.

This chain uses TRBV7-3 with TRBJ2-3; D is tentatively TRBD1 or TRBD2 (5 bases each). The CDR3 consists of 16 residues. The V and J ends lost 2 bases and 1 base respectively, with 13 bases between them. CDR1 and CDR2 from the germline V gene are SGHTA and FQGTGA. The CDR3 DNA is TGTGCCAGCAGCTTATTTGGGGGAGATGGCACAGATACGCAGTATTTT. Translating gives CASSLFGGDGTDTQYF.

The chain recombines TRBV6-1 with TRBJ1-5; perhaps TRBD1 as D (6 bases). Deletions cut 2 bases from V and 1 base from J, with 15 bases between. Per germline, CDR1 MNHNS and CDR2 SASEGT. The CDR3 loop spans 17 amino acids. The DNA for the CDR3 is TGTGCCAGCAGTGAAAGCAGGGGTAGTGGGAGCAATCAGCCCCAGCATTTT. It specifies CASSESRGSGSNQPQHF.

Only a few counts were recorded for this clonotype. V gene TRBV6-2 or TRBV6-3 combines with J gene TRBJ2-4; 10 bases align to TRBD1. CDR3 length: 13 residues. Losses at the gene ends were 5 bases for V and 7 bases for J; bases not matched to a gene: 2. Per germline, CDR1 MNHEY and CDR2 SVGEGT. The CDR3, as DNA: TGTGCCAGCAGTAGGGACAGGGGCAACATTCAGTACTTC. Protein sequence: CASSRDRGNIQYF.

This clonotype showed up just a few times. The chain carries TRBV6-2 or TRBV6-3 and TRBJ2-7; no firm D call. CDR1 and CDR2 from the germline V gene are MNHEY and SVGEGT. With 2 bases removed from V and 9 bases from J, the gap between germline ends came to 11 bases. The length of the CDR3 is 12 residues. This chain's CDR3 is CASSYRRERQYF. Written as DNA, the CDR3 is TGTGCCAGCAGTTACCGGCGAGAACGGCAGTACTTC.

V gene TRBV12-3 or TRBV12-4 combines with J gene TRBJ2-1, with 7 bases that match TRBD1. This CDR3 region has 16 residues. The J segment lost 6 bases and the V segment lost 3 bases, leaving 11 bases of the junction unmatched. Here the CDR3 reads CASSFFGQVKPNEQFF. In DNA, the CDR3 is TGTGCCAGCAGTTTCTTCGGACAGGTAAAACCCAATGAGCAGTTCTTC.

The CDR3 nucleotides read TGCGCCAGCAGCCCCGACCCAGGGACCCCCGAGACCCAGTACTTC. Amino acid sequence: CASSPDPGTPETQYF. The chain is built from TRBV4-3 and TRBJ2-5; D tentatively reads TRBD1 or TRBD2 (5 bases each). The V and J ends lost 4 bases and 5 bases respectively, with 17 bases between them. Germline CDR1 reads LGHNA; CDR2 reads YSLEER. This CDR3 region has 15 residues.

Concerning this clonotype: A much larger clone is a single base away; this may be a read error. This chain links TRBV29-1 with TRBJ2-3; maybe TRBD1 (5 bases). Germline V gene sequence: CDR1 SQVTM, CDR2 ANQGSEA. The V gene lost 6 bases and the J gene lost 6 bases, with 19 bases spanning the gap. The CDR3 sequence is 14 residues long. The CDR3 sequence is CSVLDSGKGDTQYF. The CDR3 nucleotides are TGCAGCGTCCTAGACTCCGGCAAGGGGGATACGCAGTATTTT.

The CDR3 loop is CASSEAGQGANKQFF. The CDR3 region has the DNA TGTGCCAGCAGTGAAGCGGGACAGGGGGCAAATAAGCAGTTCTTC. The genes are TRBV6-1 and TRBJ2-1; 12 bases agree with TRBD1. This CDR3 contains 15 residues. V was clipped by 0 bases and J by 11 bases; unmatched bases: 5. In germline, CDR1 is MNHNS, CDR2 SASEGT.

The chain uses TRBV25-1 and TRBJ2-1; D remains ambiguous. From germline, CDR1 is MGHDK and CDR2 SYGVNS. Trimming removed 3 bases at V and 5 bases at J, with 8 bases between. This CDR3 spans 13 amino acids. CDR3 region: CASSDSINNEQFF. The CDR3 region has the DNA TGTGCCAGCAGTGATTCCATTAACAATGAGCAGTTCTTC.

The chain uses TRBV18 and TRBJ2-7; TRBD2 might be the D (5 bases). Per the germline V gene, CDR1 is KGHSH and CDR2 is LQKENI. This CDR3 is 15 amino acids long. The V end was cut by 5 bases, the J end by 2 bases, with 16 bases between. Written as DNA, the CDR3 is TGTGCCAGCTCAGTATTGGCGGGCCAAACCTACGAGCAGTACTTC. This codes for CASSVLAGQTYEQYF.

This sequence joins TRBV6-1 and TRBJ2-5, with 9 bases aligning to TRBD2. Germline CDR1 MNHNS, CDR2 SASEGT. This CDR3 spans 16 amino acids. V was pared by 6 bases and J by 5 bases, with 13 bases of the junction left unmatched. The CDR3 sequence: CASSLSPAGGGETQYF. The CDR3 bases are TGTGCCAGCAGCCTCAGTCCAGCGGGAGGCGGTGAGACCCAGTACTTC.

This chain links TRBV27 with TRBJ2-2; 8 nucleotides align to TRBD1. The junction had 8 bases not matched to a gene; V was cut back by 5 bases and J by 6 bases. Germline assignment: CDR1 MNHEY and CDR2 SMNVEV (reference sequence). The CDR3 length is 15 residues. This CDR3 reads CASSILDRVAGELFF. The CDR3 DNA reads as TGTGCCAGCAGTATCCTGGACAGGGTCGCCGGGGAGCTGTTTTTT.

This chain links TRBV21-1 with TRBJ2-5; TRBD1 is the table's D call, not checked against the DNA. TRBV21-1 is designated a pseudogene. The CDR3 is made up of 13 amino acids. The CDR3 DNA follows: TGTGCCAGCAGCAAAGCGACAGGCTCGGGGCAGTACTTC. It translates to CASSKATGSGQYF.

This clonotype has ten or more counts. The gene calls are TRBV27 and TRBJ2-6, with 7 bases identical to TRBD1. This CDR3 has 15 residues. V was clipped by 5 bases and J by 2 bases; unmatched bases: 3. Germline V gene data show CDR1 as MNHEY and CDR2 as SMNVEV (reference sequence). Here the CDR3 DNA reads TGTGCCAGCAGTATACAGGGGACTGGGGCCAACGTCCTGACTTTC. Protein: CASSIQGTGANVLTF.

This clonotype was counted only a few times. The chain carries TRBV29-1 and TRBJ1-1; D is unclear. Between the trimmed V and J ends, which lost 7 bases and 5 bases, there was a span of 17 bases. CDR1 and CDR2 from the germline V gene are SQVTM and ANQGSEA. The CDR3 has 13 amino acids. The CDR3 DNA sequence: TGCAGCGCCTGGAATGGGGAGAGGACTGAAGCTTTCTTT. It specifies CSAWNGERTEAFF.

This clonotype was found a few times. The chain carries TRBV7-8 and TRBJ2-3, with D unresolved. V was cut by 4 bases and J by 2 bases, with 13 bases left in between. Germline V gene sequence: CDR1 SGHVS, CDR2 FQNEAQ. This CDR3 comprises 15 residues. CDR3 bases: TGTGCCAGCAGCTCCAGCTTAGAAATCACAGATACGCAGTATTTT. Protein: CASSSSLEITDTQYF.

This clonotype was picked up a small number of times. V is TRBV11-2 and J is TRBJ2-5, with D perhaps being TRBD1 or TRBD2 (5 bases each). V was trimmed by 1 base and J by 0 bases, leaving 12 bases between them. This CDR3 contains 16 residues. Germline CDR1 reads SGHAT; CDR2 reads FQNNGV. DNA for the CDR3: TGTGCCAGCAGCTTAGGGGTCGAGGGGTACCAAGAGACCCAGTACTTC. Translated, it gives CASSLGVEGYQETQYF.

This clonotype was counted many times. V is TRBV29-1 and J is TRBJ2-3; 8 bases are a match to TRBD2. Germline CDR1 and CDR2: SQVTM and ANQGSEA. V was clipped by 7 bases and J by 5 bases; unmatched bases: 5. CDR3 length equals 12 residues. The CDR3 DNA sequence: TGCAGCGCCACTAGCGGAGTAGATACGCAGTATTTT. Amino acid sequence: CSATSGVDTQYF.

This clonotype came up a few times. The chain is built from TRBV11-1 and TRBJ2-3; no clear D. CDR1 SGHAT and CDR2 FQDESV come from the germline V gene (reference sequence). There are 15 residues in the CDR3. Trimming removed 1 base at V and 6 bases at J, with 14 bases between. The CDR3 region has the DNA TGTGCCAGCAGCTTAGTCGCCACGACACTTGATACGCAGTATTTT. It yields the protein CASSLVATTLDTQYF.

This clonotype showed up just a few times. The J gene is TRBJ2-7, the V gene TRBV20-1, with D perhaps matching TRBD2 (6 bases). Trimming took off 0 bases at V and 3 bases at J, with 15 bases between the two ends. Germline CDR1 DFQATT, CDR2 SNEGSKA (reference sequence). The CDR3 length is 15 residues. The CDR3 protein is CSARDRKGGLYEQYF. The CDR3 DNA is TGCAGTGCTAGAGATCGTAAGGGAGGACTCTACGAGCAGTACTTC.

The genes are TRBV10-3 and TRBJ2-7, with 7 positions matching TRBD1. The J segment lost 1 base and the V segment lost 6 bases, leaving 6 bases of the junction unmatched. Germline-derived CDR1 and CDR2 are ENHRY and SYGVKD. The CDR3 is 14 amino acids. The CDR3 DNA reads as TGTGCCATCAGAAGGGACAGTGTGTCCTACGAGCAGTACTTC. Protein product: CAIRRDSVSYEQYF.

The CDR3 reads CASSYDGLKEQYF. The CDR3 DNA follows: TGTGCCAGCAGTTACGACGGACTGAAGGAGCAGTACTTC. The V and J genes are TRBV6-5 and TRBJ2-7; tentative D call: TRBD2 (5 bases). CDR1 and CDR2 (germline): MNHEY, SVGAGI. This CDR3 spans 13 amino acids. V lost 2 bases to trimming and J lost 7 bases, with 12 bases between them.

The gene calls are TRBV2 and TRBJ1-2, with unresolved D. V shed 7 bases and J shed 3 bases, with 9 bases lying between them. Germline CDR1 is SNHLY and CDR2 is FYNNEI. This CDR3 region has 12 residues. The CDR3 coding sequence is TGTGCCAGCACATCCCCGGACTATGGCTACACCTTC. Encoded protein: CASTSPDYGYTF.

The V call is TRBV7-8, the J call TRBJ2-4; a weak D match, TRBD1 (6 bases). The J call may be faulty, since TRBJ2-7 better matches the DNA end. Germline CDR1 is SGHVS and CDR2 is FQNEAQ. This CDR3 has 16 amino acids. The CDR3 DNA is TGTGCCAGCAGCCTTATTAGAGGGGGTTTGAACTACGAGCAGTACTTC. This encodes CASSLIRGGLNYEQYF.

The V and J genes are TRBV14 and TRBJ2-3, with TRBD1 matching 9 bases. The V and J ends lost 4 bases and 1 base, in that order; junction bases with no gene match: 6. The CDR3 is made up of 16 amino acids. Looked up from germline, CDR1 is SGHDN and CDR2 is FVKESK. The CDR3 here is CASSRAWDRGTDTQYF. The CDR3, as DNA: TGTGCCAGCAGCCGAGCTTGGGACAGGGGCACAGATACGCAGTATTTT.

The J gene is TRBJ1-1, the V gene TRBV20-1, with 7 bases fitting TRBD1. The CDR3 has 15 amino acids. J was trimmed by 1 base and V by 0 bases; bases with no gene match: 5. Germline V gene lookup returns CDR1 DFQATT and CDR2 SNEGSKA (reference sequence). CDR3 in amino acids: CSARDSRTGNTEAFF. The DNA of the CDR3 is TGCAGTGCTAGAGATTCCCGGACAGGGAACACTGAAGCTTTCTTT.

This clonotype was recorded at least ten times. V and J are TRBV4-2 and TRBJ1-1; D not resolved. This CDR3 spans 13 amino acids. With 4 bases removed from V and 3 bases from J, the gap between germline ends came to 9 bases. Germline V CDR1 and CDR2: LGHNA, YNFKEQ. CDR3 DNA: TGTGCCAGCAGCCCCGACCGCTACACTGAAGCTTTCTTT. Translating gives CASSPDRYTEAFF.

There are a few counts of this clonotype. The rearrangement uses TRBV7-2 and TRBJ2-3; 9 nucleotides match TRBD1. The CDR3 loop spans 16 amino acids. Trimming at V came to 5 bases and at J to 1 base, leaving 7 bases not matched to a gene. CDR1 and CDR2 from the germline V gene are SGHTA and FQGNSA. CDR3 DNA sequence: TGTGCCAGCAGCCGTCGGACAGGGGCAGGCACAGATACGCAGTATTTT. Translated: CASSRRTGAGTDTQYF.

CDR3 bases: TGTGCCAGCAGCGAACACCACAGGGGGCCAGGGGATACGCAGTATTTT. Translating gives CASSEHHRGPGDTQYF. The genes are TRBV6-6 and TRBJ2-3, with 9 bases fitting TRBD1. The CDR3 extends over 16 amino acids. The V and J ends lost 6 bases and 6 bases, in that order; junction bases with no gene match: 13. Looked up from germline, CDR1 is MNHNY and CDR2 is SVGAGI (reference sequence).